These 20 T cell receptor beta chains originate from one sample sequenced in a study of OX40 agonist ivuxolimab in advanced cancers. Using immunoSEQ multiplex PCR, the repertoire was profiled, and TCRdb retains in-frame clones only, with some absent. The profile shows approximately 12,000 clones, about four fifths of them singletons. Sequencing was performed on CD4+ or CD8+ T cells sorted from blood, taken in a trial of the OX40 agonist ivuxolimab. These receptors all come from an adult with an advanced solid tumor such as melanoma, head and neck, liver or kidney cancer.

In nucleotides, the CDR3 is TGTGCCAGCAGTTCCCCAATACCACAGGGGGAGTACGAGCAGTACTTC. It encodes CASSSPIPQGEYEQYF. This chain uses TRBV28 with TRBJ2-5; TRBD1 matches at 8 bases. Matching the DNA end better, TRBJ2-7 makes the J call doubtful. Germline assignment: CDR1 MDHEN and CDR2 SYDVKM. The CDR3 length is 16 residues.

CDR3 protein: CASSQLRTSSTTDTQYF. Here the CDR3 DNA reads TGTGCCAGCAGCCAGCTTAGGACTAGTTCTACCACAGATACGCAGTATTTT. The chain employs TRBV7-9 and TRBJ2-3, with 7 bases fitting TRBD2. V was pared by 5 bases and J by 2 bases, with 13 bases of the junction left unmatched. The CDR3 totals 17 residues. CDR1 is SEHNR, CDR2 FQNEAQ, per germline (reference sequence).

The V call is TRBV29-1, the J call TRBJ2-3; TRBD2 might be the D (7 bases). Trimming removed 0 bases from V and 7 bases from J, with 14 bases in between. The germline gives CDR1 SQVTM, CDR2 ANQGSEA. This CDR3 is built from 14 residues. CDR3 nucleotides: TGCAGCGTTGAAGAGGGGGGGAGGGGGAATACGCAGTATTTT. This translates into CSVEEGGRGNTQYF.

The chain recombines TRBV28 with TRBJ2-7; D is unclear. The V gene's germline CDR1 is MDHEN and CDR2 SYDVKM. This CDR3 contains 15 residues. The V gene lost 2 bases and the J gene lost 2 bases, with 13 bases spanning the gap. CDR3 in DNA: TGTGCCAGCAGTTTAGGTGAGGCAGGCCCCTACGAGCAGTACTTC. Translation: CASSLGEAGPYEQYF.

This chain links TRBV4-2 with TRBJ2-7; 11 bases agree with TRBD1. Germline CDR1 is LGHNA and CDR2 is YNFKEQ. Trimming took 1 base from V and 4 from J; bases not matched to a gene: 3. This CDR3 contains 15 residues. The CDR3 bases are TGTGCCAGCAGCCAAGTGGGGACAGGGGGATACGAGCAGTACTTC. Residues: CASSQVGTGGYEQYF.

V usage is TRBV7-9 and J usage is TRBJ1-1; D gene ambiguous. V lost 1 base to trimming and J lost 11 bases, with 11 bases between them. CDR3 length: 12 residues. The germline CDR1 and CDR2 sequences are SEHNR and FQNEAQ (reference sequence). The CDR3 DNA reads TGTGCCAGCAGCTTAGGAATTAGGGATGCTTTCTTT. It yields the protein CASSLGIRDAFF.

The chain uses TRBV4-1 and TRBJ2-7; D might be TRBD1 (7 bases). Trimming removed 0 bases at V and 1 base at J, with 13 bases between. The germline V gene has CDR1 MGHRA and CDR2 YSYEKL. CDR3 length: 16 residues. DNA of the CDR3: TGCGCCAGCAGCCAAGATAGCAGGGGGGCTTCCTACGAGCAGTACTTC. Protein product: CASSQDSRGASYEQYF.

CDR3 residues: CASSRGRDRAYNEQFF. The CDR3 nucleotides read TGTGCCAGCAGCCGAGGCCGGGACAGAGCCTACAATGAGCAGTTCTTC. The chain uses TRBV7-9 and TRBJ2-1; 7 bases are shared with TRBD1. This CDR3 contains 16 residues. Trimming cost V 5 bases and J 2 bases; bases outside gene matches: 9. Germline assignment: CDR1 SEHNR and CDR2 FQNEAQ (reference sequence).

This clone was seen once. The chain has TRBV15 and TRBJ2-3; the D gene is possibly TRBD1 (5 bases). V shed 5 bases and J shed 2 bases, with 17 bases lying between them. Germline CDR1 LNHNV, CDR2 YYDKDF (reference sequence). The CDR3 extends over 16 amino acids. The CDR3: CATSPGHWGPTDTQYF. The CDR3 DNA reads as TGTGCCACCAGCCCCGGGCACTGGGGCCCCACAGATACGCAGTATTTT.

The J gene is TRBJ1-2, the V gene TRBV28, with D unclear. Germline-derived CDR1 and CDR2 are MDHEN and SYDVKM. The CDR3 runs 12 residues. Trimming shortened V by 2 bases and J by 7 bases, and 8 bases separated the two germline ends. As DNA, the CDR3 is TGTGCCAGCAGTTTAACTGGAGGTGGCTACACCTTC. It translates to CASSLTGGGYTF.

This clone was recorded once. The CDR3 coding sequence is TGCAGCGTGGTGGGGGGTTTGGACGAGCAGTACTTC. It encodes CSVVGGLDEQYF. The chain combines TRBV29-1 with TRBJ2-7; a weak D match, TRBD2 (6 bases). In germline, CDR1 is SQVTM, CDR2 ANQGSEA. The V gene lost 6 bases and the J gene lost 5 bases, with 14 bases spanning the gap. The CDR3 sequence is 12 residues long.

This clone was detected only once. The chain recombines TRBV18 with TRBJ1-1; D uncertain. Germline CDR1 KGHSH, CDR2 LQKENI. Trimming shortened V by 6 bases and J by 7 bases, and 15 bases separated the two germline ends. The CDR3 consists of 13 residues. In nucleotides, the CDR3 is TGTGCCAGCTCGGTAAAGTCGGTAGATGAAGCTTTCTTT. Protein sequence: CASSVKSVDEAFF.

The chain couples TRBV6-5 to TRBJ2-7, with D perhaps given as TRBD1 or TRBD2 (5 bases each). This CDR3 spans 14 amino acids. Trimming cost V 7 bases and J 7 bases, with 20 bases left between them. Per the germline V gene, CDR1 is MNHEY and CDR2 is SVGAGI. CDR3: CASKLGEGYAEQYF. CDR3 DNA sequence: TGTGCCAGCAAACTAGGAGAGGGGTACGCTGAGCAGTACTTC.

This clone came up once. The rearrangement links TRBV4-1 to TRBJ1-3; 10 nucleotides match TRBD1. J gave up 0 bases and V 5 bases, and 1 base lay outside the gene matches. CDR1 and CDR2 (germline): MGHRA, YSYEKL. This CDR3 spans 15 amino acids. CDR3 in amino acids: CASSWDRGSGNTIYF. Here the CDR3 DNA reads TGCGCCAGCAGCTGGGACAGGGGCTCTGGAAACACCATATATTTT.

This chain connects TRBV7-6 to TRBJ1-1; TRBD1 matches 7 bases. The junction had 6 bases not matched to a gene; V was cut back by 7 bases and J by 10 bases. The germline V gene encodes CDR1 SGHVS and CDR2 FNYEAQ. The length of the CDR3 is 11 residues. CDR3 sequence reads: CASKGAGRAFF. The CDR3 DNA sequence: TGTGCCAGCAAGGGGGCAGGTAGAGCTTTCTTT.

V and J are TRBV5-6 and TRBJ2-5; 9 positions agree with TRBD1. Germline CDR1 and CDR2: SGHDT and YYEEEE. The V and J ends lost 3 bases and 0 bases, in that order; junction bases with no gene match: 15. The CDR3 covers 19 residues. CDR3 DNA: TGTGCCAGCAGCTCGCGGACAGGGGACGCCCTTATGTACCAAGAGACCCAGTACTTC. It translates to CASSSRTGDALMYQETQYF.

This clone was counted a few times. The CDR3 region is CAWTGQVYNEQFF. CDR3 coding DNA: TGTGCCTGGACGGGACAGGTCTACAATGAGCAGTTCTTC. The chain links TRBV30 to TRBJ2-1, with 8 bases identical to TRBD1. This CDR3 has 13 amino acids. With V trimmed by 4 bases and J by 3 bases, 2 bases remained unmatched. CDR1 GTSNPN and CDR2 SVGIG come from the germline V gene (reference sequence).

The sample holds one count of this clone. The rearrangement uses TRBV10-2 and TRBJ2-1; tentative D call: TRBD1 (6 bases). This CDR3 is built from 13 residues. Trimming removed 6 bases at V and 7 bases at J, with 13 bases between. Germline CDR1 is WSHSY and CDR2 is SAAADI. This CDR3 reads CASRDSRGNEQFF. The CDR3 nucleotides are TGCGCCAGCAGGGACAGCCGAGGGAATGAGCAGTTCTTC.

V and J are TRBV4-1 and TRBJ2-7; 11 bases map to TRBD1. This CDR3 comprises 14 residues. Per germline, CDR1 MGHRA and CDR2 YSYEKL. The V and J ends lost 4 bases and 3 bases, in that order; junction bases with no gene match: 2. The CDR3 loop reads CASSRGTGGYEQYF. The CDR3 DNA reads as TGCGCCAGCAGCCGGGGGACAGGGGGCTACGAGCAGTACTTC.

J is TRBJ1-5 and V is TRBV1. TRBV1 represents a pseudogene. The CDR3 is 16 residues long. CDR3 nucleotides: TGCACCAGCAGCCAAGCTCCCGGGAGGAGCAATCAGCCCCAGCATTTT. This gives the protein CTSSQAPGRSNQPQHF.